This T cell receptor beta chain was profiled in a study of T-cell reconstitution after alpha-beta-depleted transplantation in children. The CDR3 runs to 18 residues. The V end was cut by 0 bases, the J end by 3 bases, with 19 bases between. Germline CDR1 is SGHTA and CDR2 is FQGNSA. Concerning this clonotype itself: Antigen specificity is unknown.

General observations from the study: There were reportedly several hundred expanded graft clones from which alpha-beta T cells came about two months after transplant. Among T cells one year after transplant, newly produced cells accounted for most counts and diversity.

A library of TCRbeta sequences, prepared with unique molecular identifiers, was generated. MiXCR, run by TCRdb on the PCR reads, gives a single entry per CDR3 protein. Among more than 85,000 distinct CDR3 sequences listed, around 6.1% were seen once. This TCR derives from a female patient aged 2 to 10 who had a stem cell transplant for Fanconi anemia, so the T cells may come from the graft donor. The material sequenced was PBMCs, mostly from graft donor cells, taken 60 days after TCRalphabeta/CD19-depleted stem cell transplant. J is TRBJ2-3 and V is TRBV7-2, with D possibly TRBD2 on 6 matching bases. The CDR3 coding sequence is TGTGCCAGCAGCTTAGCGTCGGCTCTAGCGCTTATAACAGATACGCAGTATTTT. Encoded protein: CASSLASALALITDTQYF.